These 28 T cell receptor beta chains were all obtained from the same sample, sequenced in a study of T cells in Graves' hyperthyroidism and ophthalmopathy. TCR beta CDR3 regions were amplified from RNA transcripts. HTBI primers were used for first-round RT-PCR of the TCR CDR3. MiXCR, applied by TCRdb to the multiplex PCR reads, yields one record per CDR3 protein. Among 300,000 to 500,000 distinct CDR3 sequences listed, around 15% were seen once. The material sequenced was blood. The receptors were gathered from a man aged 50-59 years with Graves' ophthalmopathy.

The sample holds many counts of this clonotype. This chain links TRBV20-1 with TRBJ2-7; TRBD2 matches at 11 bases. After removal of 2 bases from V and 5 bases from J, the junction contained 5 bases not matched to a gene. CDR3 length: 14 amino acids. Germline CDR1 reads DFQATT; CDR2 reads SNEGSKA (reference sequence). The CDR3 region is CSARTSGRPHEQYF. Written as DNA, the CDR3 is TGCAGTGCTAGAACTAGCGGGAGACCCCACGAGCAGTACTTC.

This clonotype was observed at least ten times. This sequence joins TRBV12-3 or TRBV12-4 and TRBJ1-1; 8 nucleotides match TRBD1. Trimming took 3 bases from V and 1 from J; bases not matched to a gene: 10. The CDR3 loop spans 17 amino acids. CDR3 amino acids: CASSFIRGTGTNTEAFF. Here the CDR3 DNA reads TGTGCCAGCAGTTTTATTAGGGGGACAGGCACGAACACTGAAGCTTTCTTT.

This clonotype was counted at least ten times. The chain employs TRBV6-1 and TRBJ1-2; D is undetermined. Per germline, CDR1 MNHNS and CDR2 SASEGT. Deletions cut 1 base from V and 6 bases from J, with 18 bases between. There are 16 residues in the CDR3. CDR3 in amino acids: CASSEVLGPQIDGYTF. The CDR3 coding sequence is TGTGCCAGCAGTGAAGTGTTAGGACCGCAGATTGATGGCTACACCTTC.

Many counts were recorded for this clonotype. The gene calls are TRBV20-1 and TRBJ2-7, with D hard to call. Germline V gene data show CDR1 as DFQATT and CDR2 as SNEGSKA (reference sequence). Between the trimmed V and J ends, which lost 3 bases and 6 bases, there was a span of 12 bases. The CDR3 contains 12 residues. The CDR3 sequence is CSASMESGEQYF. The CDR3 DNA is TGCAGTGCTAGTATGGAATCGGGCGAGCAGTACTTC.

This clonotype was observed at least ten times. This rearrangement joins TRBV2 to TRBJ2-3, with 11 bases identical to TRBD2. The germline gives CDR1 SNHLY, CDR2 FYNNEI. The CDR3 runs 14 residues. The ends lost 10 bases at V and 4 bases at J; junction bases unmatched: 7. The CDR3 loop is CATTSGSGADTQYF. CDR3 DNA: TGTGCCACTACTAGCGGGAGTGGCGCAGATACGCAGTATTTT.

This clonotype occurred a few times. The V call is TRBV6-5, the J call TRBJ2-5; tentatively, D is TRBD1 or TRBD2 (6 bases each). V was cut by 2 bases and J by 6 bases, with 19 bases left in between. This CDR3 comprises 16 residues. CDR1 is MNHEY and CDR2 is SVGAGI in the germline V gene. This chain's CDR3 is CASSYAQGTFGKTQYF. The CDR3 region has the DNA TGTGCCAGCAGTTACGCCCAGGGGACTTTTGGAAAGACCCAGTACTTC.

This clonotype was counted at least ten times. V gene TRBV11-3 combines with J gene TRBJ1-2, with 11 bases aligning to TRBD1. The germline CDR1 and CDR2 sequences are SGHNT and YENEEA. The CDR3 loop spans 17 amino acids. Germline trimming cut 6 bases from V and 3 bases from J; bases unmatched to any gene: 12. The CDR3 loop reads CASSFGQGASFDYGYTF. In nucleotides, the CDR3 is TGTGCCAGCAGTTTCGGACAGGGGGCATCGTTTGACTATGGCTACACCTTC.

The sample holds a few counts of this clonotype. Written as DNA, the CDR3 is TGTGCCATCAAGGCGGAGGGGGTGGGCAATCAGCCCCAGCATTTT. Translated: CAIKAEGVGNQPQHF. The chain is built from TRBV10-3 and TRBJ1-5; maybe TRBD1 (6 bases). Germline V gene sequence: CDR1 ENHRY, CDR2 SYGVKD. CDR3 length equals 15 residues. The V gene lost 7 bases and the J gene lost 2 bases, with 15 bases spanning the gap.

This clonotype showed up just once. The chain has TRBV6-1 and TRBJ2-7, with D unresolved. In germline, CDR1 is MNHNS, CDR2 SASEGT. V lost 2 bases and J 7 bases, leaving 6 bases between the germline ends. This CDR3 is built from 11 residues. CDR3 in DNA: TGTGCCAGCAGTGAATATGGAGAGCAGTACTTC. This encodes CASSEYGEQYF.

CDR3 sequence: CASTLRRSRVDNEQFF. The CDR3 nucleotides read TGTGCCAGTACCCTCCGGCGGTCCAGGGTGGACAATGAGCAGTTCTTC. J is TRBJ2-1 and V is TRBV19, with D maybe TRBD1 (5 bases). CDR3 length: 16 residues. Germline values: CDR1 LNHDA, CDR2 SQIVND (reference sequence). The ends were cut back, 7 bases at V and 5 bases at J, with 21 bases in the middle.

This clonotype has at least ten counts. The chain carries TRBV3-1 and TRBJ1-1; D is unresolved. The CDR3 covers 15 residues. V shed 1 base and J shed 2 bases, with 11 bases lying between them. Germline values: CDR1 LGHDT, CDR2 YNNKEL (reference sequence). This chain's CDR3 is CASSQAGQPNTEAFF. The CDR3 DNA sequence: TGTGCCAGCAGCCAAGCGGGCCAACCTAACACTGAAGCTTTCTTT.

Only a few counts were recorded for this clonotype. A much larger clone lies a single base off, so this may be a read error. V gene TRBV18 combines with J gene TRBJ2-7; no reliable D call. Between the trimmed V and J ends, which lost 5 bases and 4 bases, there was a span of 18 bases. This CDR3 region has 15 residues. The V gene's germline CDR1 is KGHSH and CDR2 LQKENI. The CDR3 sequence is CASSSATRDLYEQYF. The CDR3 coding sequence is TGTGCCAGCTCATCCGCCACAAGGGATCTTTACGAGCAGTACTTC.

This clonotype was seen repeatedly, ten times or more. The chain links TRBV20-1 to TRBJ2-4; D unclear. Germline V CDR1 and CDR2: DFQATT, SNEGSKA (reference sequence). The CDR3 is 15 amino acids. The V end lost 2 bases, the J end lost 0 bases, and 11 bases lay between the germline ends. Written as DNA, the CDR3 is TGCAGTGCTAGAACCCCTACCCTAGCCAAAAACATTCAGTACTTC. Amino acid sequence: CSARTPTLAKNIQYF.

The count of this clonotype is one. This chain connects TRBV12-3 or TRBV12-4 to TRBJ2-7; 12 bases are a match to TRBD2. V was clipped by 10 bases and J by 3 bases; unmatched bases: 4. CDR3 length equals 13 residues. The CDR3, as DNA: TGTGCCAATACACTAGCGGGAGGCTACGAGCAGTACTTC. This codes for CANTLAGGYEQYF.

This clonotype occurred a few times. CDR3 residues: CASGPTGDGREKLFF. The CDR3 nucleotides are TGTGCCAGCGGCCCCACGGGGGACGGTCGTGAAAAACTGTTTTTT. The V call is TRBV4-2, the J call TRBJ1-4, with D tentatively TRBD1 (5 bases). Germline V gene lookup returns CDR1 LGHNA and CDR2 YNFKEQ. Trimming took 8 bases from V and 7 from J, leaving 20 bases between them. The CDR3 is 15 amino acids.

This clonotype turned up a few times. Written as DNA, the CDR3 is TGTGCCAGCAGGACGGACAGGGGATTTTATGGCTACACCTTC. It yields the protein CASRTDRGFYGYTF. The V and J genes are TRBV5-6 and TRBJ1-2; 9 bases agree with TRBD1. From germline, CDR1 is SGHDT and CDR2 YYEEEE. The CDR3 has 14 amino acids. V trimming: 5 bases; J trimming: 5 bases; junction bases outside the gene matches: 7.

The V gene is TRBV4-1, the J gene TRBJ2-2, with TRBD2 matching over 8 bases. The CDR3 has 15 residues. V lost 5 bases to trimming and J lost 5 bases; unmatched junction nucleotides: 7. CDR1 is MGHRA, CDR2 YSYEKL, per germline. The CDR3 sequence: CASSWGLVRTGELFF. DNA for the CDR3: TGCGCCAGCAGCTGGGGACTAGTGAGGACCGGGGAGCTGTTTTTT.

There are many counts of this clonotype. In DNA, the CDR3 is TGCAGTGCCCAAGGGACTAGCGGGAGGGCCTTGGAAGATACGCAGTATTTT. This gives the protein CSAQGTSGRALEDTQYF. This sequence joins TRBV20-1 and TRBJ2-3; TRBD2 aligns across 16 bases. V lost 6 bases, J lost 5 bases, and 11 bases stayed unmatched. The germline gives CDR1 DFQATT, CDR2 SNEGSKA (reference sequence). The CDR3 has 17 residues.

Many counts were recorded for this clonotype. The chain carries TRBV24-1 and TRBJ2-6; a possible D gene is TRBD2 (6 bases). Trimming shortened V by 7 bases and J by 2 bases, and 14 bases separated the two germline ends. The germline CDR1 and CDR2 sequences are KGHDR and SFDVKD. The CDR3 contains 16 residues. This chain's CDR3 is CATRSAGRAGANVLTF. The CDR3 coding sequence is TGTGCCACCAGGTCCGCGGGGCGTGCTGGGGCCAACGTCCTGACTTTC.

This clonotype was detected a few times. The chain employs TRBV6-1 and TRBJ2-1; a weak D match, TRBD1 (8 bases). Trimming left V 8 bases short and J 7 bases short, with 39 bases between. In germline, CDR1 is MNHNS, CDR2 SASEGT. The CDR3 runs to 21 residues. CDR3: CASGYPAGRLGRGNRGNEQFF. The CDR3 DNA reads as TGTGCCAGCGGATACCCGGCGGGAAGATTGGGGAGGGGCAACAGGGGGAATGAGCAGTTCTTC.

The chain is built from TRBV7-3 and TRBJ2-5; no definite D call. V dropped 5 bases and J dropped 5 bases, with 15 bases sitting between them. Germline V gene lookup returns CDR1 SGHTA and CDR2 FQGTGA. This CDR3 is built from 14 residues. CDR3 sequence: CASSLLSGTETQYF. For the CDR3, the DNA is TGTGCCAGCAGCCTCCTCTCCGGAACGGAGACCCAGTACTTC.

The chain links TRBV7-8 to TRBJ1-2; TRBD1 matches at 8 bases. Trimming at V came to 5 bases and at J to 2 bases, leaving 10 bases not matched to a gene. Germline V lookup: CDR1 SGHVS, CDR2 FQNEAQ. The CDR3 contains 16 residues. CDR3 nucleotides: TGTGCCAGCAGCCGCGGAACAGGGGGTGGAAACTATGGCTACACCTTC. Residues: CASSRGTGGGNYGYTF.

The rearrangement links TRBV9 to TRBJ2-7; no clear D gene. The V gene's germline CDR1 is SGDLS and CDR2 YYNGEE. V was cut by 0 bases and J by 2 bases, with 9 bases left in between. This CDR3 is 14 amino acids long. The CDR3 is CASSVGTEPYEQYF. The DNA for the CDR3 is TGTGCCAGCAGCGTAGGTACAGAGCCCTACGAGCAGTACTTC.

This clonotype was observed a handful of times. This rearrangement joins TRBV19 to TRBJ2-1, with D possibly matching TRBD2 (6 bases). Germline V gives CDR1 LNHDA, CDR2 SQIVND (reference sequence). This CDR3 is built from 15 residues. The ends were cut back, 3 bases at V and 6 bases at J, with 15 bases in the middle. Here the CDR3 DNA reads TGTGCCAGTAGTATTTCGACGGGAGCTGGCAATGAGCAGTTCTTC. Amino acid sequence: CASSISTGAGNEQFF. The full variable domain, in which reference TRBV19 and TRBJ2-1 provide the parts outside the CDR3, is DGGITQSPKYLFRKEGQNVTLSCEQNLNHDAMYWYRQDPGQGLRLIYYSQIVNDFQKGDIAEGYSVSREKKESFPLTVTSAQKNPTAFYLCASSISTGAGNEQFFGPGTRLTVL.

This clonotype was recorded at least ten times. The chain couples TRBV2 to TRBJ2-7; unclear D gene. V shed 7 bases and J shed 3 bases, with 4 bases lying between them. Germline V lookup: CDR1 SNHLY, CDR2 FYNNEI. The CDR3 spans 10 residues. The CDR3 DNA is TGTGCCAGCACGGGCTACGAGCAGTACTTC. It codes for CASTGYEQYF.

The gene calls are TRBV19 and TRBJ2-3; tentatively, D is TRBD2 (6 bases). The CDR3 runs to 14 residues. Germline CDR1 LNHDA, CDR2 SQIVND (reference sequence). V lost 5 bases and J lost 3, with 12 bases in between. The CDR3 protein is CASSPGSRTDTQYF. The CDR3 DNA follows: TGTGCCAGTAGTCCCGGGAGTAGGACAGATACGCAGTATTTT.

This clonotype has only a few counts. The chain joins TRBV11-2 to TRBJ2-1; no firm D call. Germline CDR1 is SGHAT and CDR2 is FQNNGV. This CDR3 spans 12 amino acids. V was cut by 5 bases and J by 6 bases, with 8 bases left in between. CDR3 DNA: TGTGCCAGCAGCCCGTTCACCAATGAGCAGTTCTTC. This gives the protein CASSPFTNEQFF.

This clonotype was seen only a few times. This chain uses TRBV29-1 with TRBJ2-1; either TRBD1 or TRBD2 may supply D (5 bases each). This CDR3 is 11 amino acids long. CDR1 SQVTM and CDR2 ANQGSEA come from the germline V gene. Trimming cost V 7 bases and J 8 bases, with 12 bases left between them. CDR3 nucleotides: TGCAGCGCGGTATTGGGGGATGAGCAGTTCTTC. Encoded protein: CSAVLGDEQFF.